This TCR beta chain was observed in a study of CD8 T cells in ankylosing spondylitis. The germline CDR1 and CDR2 sequences are LGHDT and YNNKEL (reference sequence). The CDR3 is 16 residues long. The ends lost 0 bases at V and 5 bases at J; junction bases unmatched: 1. A quantitative 5'-RACE method, one with molecular barcodes, was used to make TCR beta libraries. A single record per CDR3 protein comes from TCRdb applying MiXCR to the 5' RACE reads. The profile shows some 140,000 distinct CDR3 sequences, 5.5% to 7.5% of them singletons. This clonotype occurred many times. J is TRBJ2-1 and V is TRBV3-1; 13 positions agree with TRBD2. Input material: blood, either unsorted or a sorted T cell fraction (not recorded which). This clonotype originated in a female donor with ankylosing spondylitis or in good health (not recorded which). The CDR3 reads CASSQEGLAGNNEQFF. DNA of the CDR3: TGTGCCAGCAGCCAAGAGGGACTAGCGGGGAACAATGAGCAGTTCTTC.